This TCR beta chain derives from a study of Ad26.COV2.S vaccination and SARS-CoV-2 variants. Using immunoSEQ multiplex PCR, the repertoire was profiled, and TCRdb retains in-frame clones only, with some absent. This table holds about 440,000 clones, about 92% found once. The CDR3 is 17 amino acids. Between the trimmed V and J ends, which lost 5 bases and 0 bases, there was a span of 20 bases. The germline V gene has CDR1 PRHDT and CDR2 FYEKMQ (reference sequence). Treatment in this sample: approximately 18 received Ad26.COV2.S at low or high dose, single or two shots; a few received placebo; per-sample allocation not given. Sampling was performed 63 days after the first vaccine or placebo injection.

The chain employs TRBV13 and TRBJ2-7; possibly TRBD1 for D (5 bases). The TCR sequence derives from a person between 18 and 65 years old who received the Ad26.COV2.S COVID-19 vaccine or a placebo. Here the sequenced sample was peripheral blood, taken in a trial of Ad26.COV2.S vaccine versus placebo. The CDR3 coding sequence is TGTGCCAGCAGCCCACCCCCAACAGGCCCCCTCTCCTACGAGCAGTACTTC. It specifies CASSPPPTGPLSYEQYF.